Below are 15 T cell receptor beta chains sequenced from a single sample in a study of blood T cell repertoires in COVID-19. Clones were read by immunoSEQ multiplex PCR, and TCRdb kept only the in-frame ones, dropping some. The data hold over 200,000 clones, with 85% to 90% observed a single time. The source material was PBMCs or T cells enriched from blood (not recorded which). Source of these receptors: a man aged 35-49 years who had recovered from COVID-19.

In this sample, this clone turned up once. This chain uses TRBV19 with TRBJ1-4, with TRBD1 identical over 8 bases. Trimming cost V 9 bases and J 7 bases; bases outside gene matches: 13. This CDR3 region has 15 residues. From germline, CDR1 is LNHDA and CDR2 SQIVND (reference sequence). CDR3 residues: CASHLNGQGSEKLFF. CDR3 nucleotides: TGTGCCAGCCACTTAAATGGACAGGGATCTGAAAAACTGTTTTTT.

The J gene is TRBJ1-2, the V gene TRBV18; 7 nucleotides align to TRBD1. There are 14 residues in the CDR3. Germline CDR1 reads KGHSH; CDR2 reads LQKENI. Trimming took 3 bases from V and 7 from J; bases not matched to a gene: 8. DNA of the CDR3: TGTGCCAGCTCACCGGTAGACAGGGAGGCTGGCTACACCTTC. It is translated as CASSPVDREAGYTF.

V and J are TRBV29-1 and TRBJ2-7, with TRBD1 identical over 7 bases. The V gene end was trimmed by 5 bases and the J gene end by 4 bases; junction bases not matched to a gene: 8. The CDR3 totals 13 residues. Looked up from germline, CDR1 is SQVTM and CDR2 is ANQGSEA. The CDR3 DNA reads TGCAGCGTTTCCTGGACAGGTAGTTACGAGCAGTACTTC. It specifies CSVSWTGSYEQYF.

The chain links TRBV18 to TRBJ2-7; TRBD1 might be the D (6 bases). Trimming shortened V by 2 bases and J by 0 bases, and 17 bases separated the two germline ends. Germline CDR1 KGHSH, CDR2 LQKENI. The CDR3 is 17 residues long. The CDR3 sequence is CASSPRGLAGDSYEQYF. CDR3 bases: TGTGCCAGCTCACCAAGGGGGTTGGCAGGGGACTCCTACGAGCAGTACTTC.

The chain recombines TRBV11-2 with TRBJ2-7; 11 positions match TRBD1. The length of the CDR3 is 16 residues. Germline V CDR1 and CDR2: SGHAT, FQNNGV. V lost 1 base, J lost 4 bases, and 6 bases stayed unmatched. CDR3 residues: CASSLAGTGGLYEQYF. The CDR3 region has the DNA TGTGCCAGCAGCTTAGCCGGGACAGGGGGATTATACGAGCAGTACTTC.

This sequence joins TRBV19 and TRBJ2-2, with 14 bases identical to TRBD2. The length of the CDR3 is 19 residues. CDR1 and CDR2 from the germline V gene are LNHDA and SQIVND (reference sequence). V lost 3 bases to trimming and J lost 6 bases; unmatched junction nucleotides: 12. The CDR3 spells CASSMVLTGTSGSSGELFF. The CDR3 nucleotides are TGTGCCAGTAGTATGGTACTCACCGGGACTAGCGGGAGTTCCGGGGAGCTGTTTTTT.

The rearrangement uses TRBV19 and TRBJ2-7, with 11 bases fitting TRBD1. The germline gives CDR1 LNHDA, CDR2 SQIVND (reference sequence). J was trimmed by 3 bases and V by 2 bases; bases with no gene match: 9. The CDR3 loop spans 17 amino acids. The CDR3 region has the DNA TGTGCCAGTAGTATAAGGACAGGGGGCCGCAGCGTCTACGAGCAGTACTTC. It is translated as CASSIRTGGRSVYEQYF.

The chain is built from TRBV19 and TRBJ2-7; 7 nucleotides match TRBD1. Per germline, CDR1 LNHDA and CDR2 SQIVND (reference sequence). The CDR3 runs to 15 residues. After removal of 4 bases from V and 2 bases from J, the junction contained 8 bases not matched to a gene. The CDR3 spells CASSTLFDRAYEQYF. The CDR3 bases are TGTGCCAGTAGTACCCTCTTCGACAGGGCCTACGAGCAGTACTTC.

The CDR3 region is CASSYSNLSGTEAFF. The CDR3 DNA reads as TGTGCCAGCAGTTACTCGAATTTATCGGGCACTGAAGCTTTCTTT. This chain connects TRBV6-2 or TRBV6-3 to TRBJ1-1; no clear D gene. V lost 0 bases, J lost 4 bases, and 12 bases lay in between. Germline CDR1 MNHEY, CDR2 SVGEGT. The CDR3 length is 15 residues.

This clone showed up just a few times. The chain couples TRBV30 to TRBJ1-1; a weak D match, TRBD1 (5 bases). The V gene lost 0 bases and the J gene lost 4 bases, with 18 bases spanning the gap. Germline values: CDR1 GTSNPN, CDR2 SVGIG (reference sequence). The CDR3 covers 16 residues. CDR3 amino acids: CAWSVPAGPRGTEAFF. CDR3 in DNA: TGTGCCTGGAGTGTACCAGCAGGGCCTAGGGGCACTGAAGCTTTCTTT.

This clone was picked up one time. This sequence joins TRBV24-1 and TRBJ2-2, with 7 bases matching TRBD1. Germline assignment: CDR1 KGHDR and CDR2 SFDVKD. The CDR3 is made up of 16 amino acids. Unmatched junction bases numbered 7, after V lost 3 bases and J lost 4 bases. This chain's CDR3 is CATSDTGQTSTGELFF. The CDR3 coding sequence is TGTGCCACCAGTGATACGGGACAGACAAGCACCGGGGAGCTGTTTTTT.

J is TRBJ1-5 and V is TRBV27, with a tentative D call TRBD1 (6 bases). Germline V gives CDR1 MNHEY, CDR2 SMNVEV (reference sequence). V was clipped by 7 bases and J by 4 bases, with 8 bases between them. There are 12 residues in the CDR3. CDR3 sequence (DNA): TGTGCCAGCACCACAGGGAATCAGCCCCAGCATTTT. As protein: CASTTGNQPQHF.

The J gene is TRBJ1-1, the V gene TRBV12-3 or TRBV12-4, with D unresolved. The length of the CDR3 is 12 residues. The V gene lost 8 bases and the J gene lost 0 bases, with 7 bases spanning the gap. CDR3 in DNA: TGTGCCAGCGAGGGCATGAACACTGAAGCTTTCTTT. Protein: CASEGMNTEAFF.

A single count supports this clone. The chain carries TRBV12-3 or TRBV12-4 and TRBJ2-7, with TRBD1 matching over 7 bases. V lost 6 bases, J lost 3 bases, and 5 bases stayed unmatched. The CDR3 extends over 13 amino acids. The CDR3 DNA is TGTGCCAGCAGCCCGGGACAGATCTACGAGCAGTACTTC. Encoded protein: CASSPGQIYEQYF.

The sample holds one count of this clone. The chain employs TRBV11-2 and TRBJ2-7; the D gene is possibly TRBD1 (5 bases). The CDR3 runs to 15 residues. Trimming removed 1 base from V and 9 bases from J, with 19 bases in between. CDR1 SGHAT and CDR2 FQNNGV come from the germline V gene. The CDR3: CASSLVRQTLRGQYF. The CDR3, as DNA: TGTGCCAGCAGCTTAGTACGACAGACCCTACGAGGGCAGTACTTC.